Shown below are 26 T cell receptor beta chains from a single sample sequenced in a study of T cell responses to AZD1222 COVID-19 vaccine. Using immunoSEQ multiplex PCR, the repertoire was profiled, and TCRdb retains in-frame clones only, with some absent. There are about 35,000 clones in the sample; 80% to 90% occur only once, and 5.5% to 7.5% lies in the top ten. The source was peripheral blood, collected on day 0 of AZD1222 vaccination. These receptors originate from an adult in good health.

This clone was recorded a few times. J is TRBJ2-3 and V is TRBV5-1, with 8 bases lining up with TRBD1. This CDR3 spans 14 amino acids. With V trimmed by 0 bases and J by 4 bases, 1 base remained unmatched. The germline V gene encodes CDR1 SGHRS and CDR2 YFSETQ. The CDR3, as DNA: TGCGCCAGCAGCTTGGGACAGGGGCCAGATACGCAGTATTTT. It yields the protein CASSLGQGPDTQYF.

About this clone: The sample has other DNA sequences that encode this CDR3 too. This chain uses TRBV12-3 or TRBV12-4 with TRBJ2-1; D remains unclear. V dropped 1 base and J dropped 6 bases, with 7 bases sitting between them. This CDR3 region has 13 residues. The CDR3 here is CASSLGLVNEQFF. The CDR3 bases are TGTGCCAGCAGTTTAGGATTAGTCAATGAGCAGTTCTTC.

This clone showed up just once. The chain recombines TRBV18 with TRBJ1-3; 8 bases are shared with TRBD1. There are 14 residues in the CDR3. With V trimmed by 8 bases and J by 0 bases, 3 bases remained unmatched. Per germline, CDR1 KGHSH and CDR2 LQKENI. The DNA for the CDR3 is TGTGCCAGCCAAACAGGGGGCTCTGGAAACACCATATATTTT. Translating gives CASQTGGSGNTIYF.

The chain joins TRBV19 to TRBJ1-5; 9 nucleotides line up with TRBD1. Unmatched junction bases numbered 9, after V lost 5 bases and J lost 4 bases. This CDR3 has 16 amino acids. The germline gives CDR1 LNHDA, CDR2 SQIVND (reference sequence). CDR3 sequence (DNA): TGTGCCAGTAGTGTCTCCGGGACAGGGCGGAATCAGCCCCAGCATTTT. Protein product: CASSVSGTGRNQPQHF.

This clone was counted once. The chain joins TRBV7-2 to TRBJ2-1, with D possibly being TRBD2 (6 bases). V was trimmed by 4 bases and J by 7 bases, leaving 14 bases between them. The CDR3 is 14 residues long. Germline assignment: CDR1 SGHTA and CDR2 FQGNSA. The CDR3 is CASSSETGGNEQFF. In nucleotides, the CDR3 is TGTGCCAGCAGCTCAGAGACTGGGGGGAATGAGCAGTTCTTC.

DNA for the CDR3: TGTGCCAGCAGCCCTTATCGAGGCTCTGGAAACACCATATATTTT. It codes for CASSPYRGSGNTIYF. This rearrangement joins TRBV7-2 to TRBJ1-3, with D unclear. Per germline, CDR1 SGHTA and CDR2 FQGNSA. V dropped 5 bases and J dropped 0 bases, with 11 bases sitting between them. The CDR3 runs to 15 residues.

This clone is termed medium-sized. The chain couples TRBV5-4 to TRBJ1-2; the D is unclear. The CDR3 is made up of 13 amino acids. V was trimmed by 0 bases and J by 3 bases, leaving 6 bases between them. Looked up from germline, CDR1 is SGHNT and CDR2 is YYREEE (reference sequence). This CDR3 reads CASSLGGYYGYTF. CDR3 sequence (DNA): TGTGCCAGCAGCTTGGGTGGATACTATGGCTACACCTTC.

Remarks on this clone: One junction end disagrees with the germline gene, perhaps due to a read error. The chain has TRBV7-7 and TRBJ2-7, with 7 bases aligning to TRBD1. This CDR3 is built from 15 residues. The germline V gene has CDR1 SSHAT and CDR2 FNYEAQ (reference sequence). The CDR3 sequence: CASSPHEGASYEQYF. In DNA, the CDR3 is TGTGCTAGCAGCCCACACGAGGGGGCGTCCTACGAGCAGTACTTC.

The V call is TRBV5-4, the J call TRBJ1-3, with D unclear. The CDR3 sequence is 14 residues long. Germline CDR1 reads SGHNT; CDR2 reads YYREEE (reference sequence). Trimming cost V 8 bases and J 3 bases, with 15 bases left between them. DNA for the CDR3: TGTGCCAGTTCAACAGTCGGGATTGGAAACACCATATATTTT. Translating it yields CASSTVGIGNTIYF. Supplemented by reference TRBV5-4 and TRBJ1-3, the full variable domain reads ETGVTQSPTHLIKTRGQQVTLRCSSQSGHNTVSWYQQALGQGPQFIFQYYREEENGRGNFPPRFSGLQFPNYSSELNVNALELDDSALYLCASSTVGIGNTIYFGEGSWLTVV.

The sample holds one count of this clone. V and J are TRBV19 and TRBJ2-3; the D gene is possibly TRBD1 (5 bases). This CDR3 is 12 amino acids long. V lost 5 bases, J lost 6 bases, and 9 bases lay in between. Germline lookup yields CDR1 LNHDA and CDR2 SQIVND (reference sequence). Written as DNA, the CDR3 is TGTGCCAGTAGTTGGGGCCGGGATACGCAGTATTTT. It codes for CASSWGRDTQYF.

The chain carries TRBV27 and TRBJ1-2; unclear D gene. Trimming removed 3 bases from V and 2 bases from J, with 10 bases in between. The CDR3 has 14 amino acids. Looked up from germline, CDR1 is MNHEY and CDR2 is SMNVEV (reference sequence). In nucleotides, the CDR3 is TGTGCCAGCAGTTTGACCTCCGGGAACTATGGCTACACCTTC. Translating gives CASSLTSGNYGYTF.

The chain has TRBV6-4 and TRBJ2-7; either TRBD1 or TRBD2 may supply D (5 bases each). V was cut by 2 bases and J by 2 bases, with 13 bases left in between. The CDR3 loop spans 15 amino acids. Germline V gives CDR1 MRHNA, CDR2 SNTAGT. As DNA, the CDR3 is TGTGCCAGCAGTGACCAGAGGGACCCTACCTACGAGCAGTACTTC. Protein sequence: CASSDQRDPTYEQYF.

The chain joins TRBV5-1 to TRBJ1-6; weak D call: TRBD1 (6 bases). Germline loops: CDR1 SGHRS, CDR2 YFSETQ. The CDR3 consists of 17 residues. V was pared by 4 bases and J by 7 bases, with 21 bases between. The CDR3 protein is CASSPGQWGSLNSPLHF. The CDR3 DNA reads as TGCGCCAGCAGCCCCGGACAGTGGGGCTCCCTAAATTCACCCCTCCACTTT.

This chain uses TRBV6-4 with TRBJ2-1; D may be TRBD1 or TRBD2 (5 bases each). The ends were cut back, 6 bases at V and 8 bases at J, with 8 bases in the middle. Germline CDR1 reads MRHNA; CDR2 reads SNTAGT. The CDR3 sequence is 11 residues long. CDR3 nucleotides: TGTGCCAGCAGCGTGGGGGATGAGCAGTTCTTC. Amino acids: CASSVGDEQFF.

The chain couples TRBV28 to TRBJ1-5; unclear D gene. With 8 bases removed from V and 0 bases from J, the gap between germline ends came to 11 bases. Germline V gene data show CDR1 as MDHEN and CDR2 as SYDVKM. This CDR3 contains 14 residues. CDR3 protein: CASLRVYSNQPQHF. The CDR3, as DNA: TGTGCCAGCCTACGGGTTTATAGCAATCAGCCCCAGCATTTT.

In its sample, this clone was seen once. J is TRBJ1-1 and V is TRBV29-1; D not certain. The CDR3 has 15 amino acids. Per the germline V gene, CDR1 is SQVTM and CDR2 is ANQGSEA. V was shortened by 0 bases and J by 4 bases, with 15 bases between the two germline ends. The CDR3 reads CSVEDHPGVGTEAFF. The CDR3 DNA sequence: TGCAGCGTTGAAGATCATCCCGGGGTGGGCACTGAAGCTTTCTTT.

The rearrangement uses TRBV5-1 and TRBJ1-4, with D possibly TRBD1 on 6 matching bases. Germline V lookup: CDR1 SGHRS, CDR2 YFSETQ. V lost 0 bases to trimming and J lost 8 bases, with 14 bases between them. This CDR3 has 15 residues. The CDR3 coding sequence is TGCGCCAGCAGCTTGGAAGGGACATCTCGGGAAAAACTGTTTTTT. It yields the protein CASSLEGTSREKLFF. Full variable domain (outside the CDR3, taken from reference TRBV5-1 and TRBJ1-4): KAGVTQTPRYLIKTRGQQVTLSCSPISGHRSVSWYQQTPGQGLQFLFEYFSETQRNKGNFPGRFSGRQFSNSRSEMNVSTLELGDSALYLCASSLEGTSREKLFFGSGTQLSVL.

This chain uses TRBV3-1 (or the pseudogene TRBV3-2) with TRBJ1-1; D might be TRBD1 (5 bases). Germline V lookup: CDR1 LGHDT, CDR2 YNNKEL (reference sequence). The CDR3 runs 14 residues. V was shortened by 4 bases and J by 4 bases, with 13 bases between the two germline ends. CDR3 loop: CASSPQGGGTEAFF. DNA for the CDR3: TGTGCCAGCAGCCCCCAGGGCGGTGGCACTGAAGCTTTCTTT.

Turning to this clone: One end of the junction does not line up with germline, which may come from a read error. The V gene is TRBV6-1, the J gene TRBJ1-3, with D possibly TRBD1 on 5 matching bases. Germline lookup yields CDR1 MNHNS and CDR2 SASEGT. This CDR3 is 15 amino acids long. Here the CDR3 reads CASSEGHSSGNTIYF. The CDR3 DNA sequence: TGTGCCAGCAGCGAAGGACACTCCTCTGGAAACACCATATATTTT.

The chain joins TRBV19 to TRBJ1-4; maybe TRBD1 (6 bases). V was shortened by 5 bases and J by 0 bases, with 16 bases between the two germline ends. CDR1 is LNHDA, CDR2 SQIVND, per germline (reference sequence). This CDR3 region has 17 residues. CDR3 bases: TGTGCCAGTAGTCCTCAATTAGGGGGGGCAACTAATGAAAAACTGTTTTTT. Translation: CASSPQLGGATNEKLFF.

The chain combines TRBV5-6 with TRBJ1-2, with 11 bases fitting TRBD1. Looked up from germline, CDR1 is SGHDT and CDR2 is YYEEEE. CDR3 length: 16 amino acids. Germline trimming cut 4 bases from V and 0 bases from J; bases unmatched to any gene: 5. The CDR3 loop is CASSPDRGRANYGYTF. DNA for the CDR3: TGTGCCAGCAGCCCGGACAGGGGGCGGGCTAACTATGGCTACACCTTC.

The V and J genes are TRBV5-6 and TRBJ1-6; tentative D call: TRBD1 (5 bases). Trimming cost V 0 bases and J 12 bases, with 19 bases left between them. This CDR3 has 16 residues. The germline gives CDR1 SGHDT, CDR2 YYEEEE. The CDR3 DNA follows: TGTGCCAGCAGCTTGGCAGGAGCAGGTTGGGGGGAACCCCTCCACTTT. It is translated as CASSLAGAGWGEPLHF.

The CDR3 loop is CASSLLIFNTEAFF. For the CDR3, the DNA is TGTGCCAGCAGCTTGCTGATTTTCAATACTGAAGCTTTCTTT. The chain joins TRBV5-8 to TRBJ1-1, with D hard to call. Germline V gene lookup returns CDR1 SGHTS and CDR2 YDEGEE. Trimming shortened V by 1 base and J by 5 bases, and 12 bases separated the two germline ends. The CDR3 has 14 residues.

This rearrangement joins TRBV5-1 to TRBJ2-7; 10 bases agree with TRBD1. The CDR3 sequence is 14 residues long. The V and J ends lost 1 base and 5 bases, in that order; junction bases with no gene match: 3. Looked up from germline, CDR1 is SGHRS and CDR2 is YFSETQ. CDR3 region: CASSLRDRGDEQYF. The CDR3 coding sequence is TGCGCCAGCAGCTTGCGGGACAGGGGAGACGAGCAGTACTTC. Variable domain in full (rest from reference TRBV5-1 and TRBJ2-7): KAGVTQTPRYLIKTRGQQVTLSCSPISGHRSVSWYQQTPGQGLQFLFEYFSETQRNKGNFPGRFSGRQFSNSRSEMNVSTLELGDSALYLCASSLRDRGDEQYFGPGTRLTVT.

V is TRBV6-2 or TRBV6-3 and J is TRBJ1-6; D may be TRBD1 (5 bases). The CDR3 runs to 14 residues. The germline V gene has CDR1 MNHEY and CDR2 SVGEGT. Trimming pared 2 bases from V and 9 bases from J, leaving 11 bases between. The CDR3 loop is CASSYEGRRSPLHF. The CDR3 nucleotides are TGTGCCAGCAGTTACGAGGGGCGCCGTTCACCCCTCCACTTT.

CDR3 loop: CASSSQSGSYEQYF. Here the CDR3 DNA reads TGTGCCAGCAGCTCGCAATCAGGGAGCTACGAGCAGTACTTC. V gene TRBV7-2 combines with J gene TRBJ2-7; possibly TRBD1 or TRBD2 for D (5 bases each). Looked up from germline, CDR1 is SGHTA and CDR2 is FQGNSA. Trimming stripped 4 bases from V and 3 bases from J, with 13 bases between. The CDR3 has 14 residues. Using reference TRBV7-2 and TRBJ2-7 for the parts outside the CDR3, the full variable domain is GAGVSQSPSNKVTEKGKDVELRCDPISGHTALYWYRQSLGQGLEFLIYFQGNSAPDKSGLPSDRFSAERTGGSVSTLTIQRTQQEDSAVYLCASSSQSGSYEQYFGPGTRLTVT.